This T cell receptor beta chain was profiled in a study of vaccination effects on CD4 cells after COVID-19. Study-wide points: Among infection- and vaccine-induced clones, marked clonal contraction occurred late after vaccination.

Concerning this clone: Its target is unknown.

The table came from immunoSEQ multiplex PCR; TCRdb's copy has only in-frame clones and leaves some out. This sample has 50,000 to 65,000 clones, with 79% found just once. Prior to sequencing, the ViraFEST assay stimulated PBMC with viral peptide pools, which expanded the antigen-specific CD4+ T cells. At the end of 10 days of culture, CD4+ T cells were isolated. Vaccinated participants had no history of SARS-CoV-2 infection and tested negative for nucleocapsid antibodies. V was cut by 5 bases and J by 2 bases, with 15 bases left in between. Germline lookup yields CDR1 SGHAT and CDR2 FQNNGV. The CDR3 covers 15 residues.

The source is a human donor who received a COVID-19 vaccine. The chain couples TRBV11-2 to TRBJ2-5; the D gene is possibly TRBD2 (6 bases). This specimen was CD4+ T cells from PBMCs cultured with HCoV-OC43 spike peptides, taken before COVID-19 vaccination. The subset is: HCoV-OC43 spike overlapping peptide pool stimulation. The CDR3 sequence: CASSPNWGEQETQYF. In DNA, the CDR3 is TGTGCCAGCAGCCCTAATTGGGGGGAACAAGAGACCCAGTACTTC.